This TCR beta chain was documented in a study of cytomegalovirus exposure and HLA in healthy donors. In regard to this clone: The antigen is undetermined.

The V end lost 1 base, the J end lost 11 bases, and 8 bases lay between the germline ends. The germline V gene encodes CDR1 SQVTM and CDR2 ANQGSEA. There are 10 residues in the CDR3. Overall study results and limits: There were a few CMV-associated chains whose specificity for CMV antigens was confirmed in vitro. Later analysis suggested most CMV-associated TCR beta chains were HLA-restricted.

The PCR used 60 Vbeta and 13 Jbeta primers. Produced via immunoSEQ multiplex PCR; TCRdb's table is partial and in-frame only. Of around 160,000 clones in the sample, roughly four fifths were seen once. The chain combines TRBV29-1 with TRBJ1-1; D not resolved. The TCR comes from a middle-aged woman in good health and CMV-seronegative. Sequenced: PBMCs. CDR3 sequence reads: CSVEVHGAFF. Written as DNA, the CDR3 is TGCAGCGTTGAAGTCCACGGGGCTTTCTTT.